This T cell receptor beta chain comes out of a study of blood T cell repertoires in COVID-19. The CDR3 spans 15 residues. Trimming shortened V by 3 bases and J by 2 bases, and 11 bases separated the two germline ends. Germline values: CDR1 KGHSH, CDR2 LQKENI. Participant ages covered about 18 to 89 years across 24 US areas. TCRdb's copy holds only in-frame clones and misses some; the assay was immunoSEQ multiplex PCR. The table lists roughly 300,000 clones, 92% of them singletons. The chain joins TRBV18 to TRBJ2-1, with D possibly TRBD1 on 5 matching bases. The clonotype originates from a woman aged 25 to 39 who had recovered from COVID-19. The sequencing sample was made of PBMCs or T cells enriched from blood (not recorded which). Here the CDR3 reads CASSPGQLTYNEQFF. The CDR3 bases are TGTGCCAGCTCACCGGGGCAGCTCACCTACAATGAGCAGTTCTTC.